This T cell receptor (beta chain) emerged from a study of blood T cell repertoires in COVID-19. Sequenced by immunoSEQ multiplex PCR; TCRdb stores in-frame clones only, minus some. Altogether 200,000 to 300,000 clones are present, 80% to 90% being singletons, with the ten largest covering about 4%. The TCR originated in a man aged 50 or older with acute or convalescent COVID-19. Sequenced input: peripheral blood.

This CDR3 reads CASSGGTTNEKLFF. The DNA of the CDR3 is TGTGCCAGCAGCGGCGGGACAACTAATGAAAAACTGTTTTTT. This chain joins TRBV9 and TRBJ1-4; D remains ambiguous. The CDR3 runs to 14 residues. Deletions cut 3 bases from V and 0 bases from J, with 6 bases between. Germline V gene sequence: CDR1 SGDLS, CDR2 YYNGEE.